These T cell receptor beta chains were read from a single sample in a study of T cell responses to AZD1222 COVID-19 vaccine. This table comes from immunoSEQ multiplex PCR, and its TCRdb copy is limited to in-frame clones, with some not included. The sample lists over 120,000 clones; approximately 93% were seen once. The starting material was peripheral blood, obtained after recovery from COVID-19. The receptors derive from an adult who had recovered from COVID-19. Both conserved end residues are part of each CDR3. D genes are given only for firm matches. Only part of the rows carry a size: once, few, many, or a class if the clone is expanded.

size,J,D,V,DNA,CDR3
NA,TRBJ1-1,NA,TRBV7-9,TGTGCCAGCAGCTTGGGCAGGGGCAACACTGAAGCTTTCTTT,CASSLGRGNTEAFF
NA,TRBJ1-2,NA,TRBV7-6,TGTGCCAGCAGCTCGGGCTTACGGGAGGGCTACACCTTC,CASSSGLREGYTF
NA,TRBJ1-1,NA,TRBV27,TGTGCCAGCAGTTCCACCCTGAACACTGAAGCTTTCTTT,CASSSTLNTEAFF
NA,TRBJ2-6,NA,TRBV6-1,TGTGCCAGCAGTGAAGGGGCCGGGGCCAACGTCCTGACTTTC,CASSEGAGANVLTF
NA,TRBJ1-5,NA,TRBV3-1/TRBV3-2,TGTGCCAGCAGCCAAGATGACAGTAGCAATCAGCCCCAGCATTTT,CASSQDDSSNQPQHF
NA,TRBJ1-5,NA,TRBV6-6,TGTGCCATCTCTAGAGGGGGAGGTCAGCCCCAGCATTTT,CAISRGGGQPQHF
few,TRBJ1-5,NA,TRBV6-5,TGTGCCAGCAGTTACTCGAAGGGCGGAAATCAGCCCCAGCATTTT,CASSYSKGGNQPQHF
NA,TRBJ1-5,NA,TRBV21-1,TGTGCCAGCAGCAAAGGTTTGGGGTACAGGGAGGCCAAGGGTAGGGGCAATCAGCCCCAGCATTTT,CASSKGLGYREAKGRGNQPQHF
NA,TRBJ1-1,NA,TRBV6-5,TGTGCCAGCACCCACATGAACACTGAAGCTTTCTTT,CASTHMNTEAFF
NA,TRBJ2-5,NA,TRBV20-1,TGCAGTGCCCCCGGTCGGGAGACCCAGTACTTC,CSAPGRETQYF
NA,TRBJ1-1,NA,TRBV4-1,TGCGCCAGCAGCCAAGTTAAAAGCCCATTGAACACTGAAGCTTTCTTT,CASSQVKSPLNTEAFF
NA,TRBJ2-1,NA,TRBV6-5,TGTGCCAGCAGTACTCTAGCTTACAATGAGCAGTTCTTC,CASSTLAYNEQFF
NA,TRBJ1-4,TRBD1,TRBV3-1/TRBV3-2,TGTGCCAGCAGCCCCGGGACAGGGGAGAGTGAAAAACTGTTTTTT,CASSPGTGESEKLFF
NA,TRBJ1-2,NA,TRBV2,TGTGCCAGCAGTGACAAAAGGTATCAGGGCTACACCTTC,CASSDKRYQGYTF
NA,TRBJ1-1,NA,TRBV29-1,TGCAGCGCTAGGACCCCCCGGTCGGCTTTCTTT,CSARTPRSAFF
NA,TRBJ2-1,NA,TRBV5-1,TGCGCCAGCAGCCCGCTAGGCCCGAACGACAATGAGCAGTTCTTC,CASSPLGPNDNEQFF
NA,TRBJ2-7,NA,TRBV6-1,TGTGCCAGCAGTGAAGGGGGGGCATTCCACGAGCAGTACTTC,CASSEGGAFHEQYF
NA,TRBJ1-1,NA,TRBV19,TGTGCCAGTAGTCGCCCCTCGGGTCGAGACACTGAAGCTTTCTTT,CASSRPSGRDTEAFF
NA,TRBJ2-1,TRBD2,TRBV7-2,TGTGCCAGCAGCCTCGAGAAGCGGGGCAACAATGAGCAGTTCTTC,CASSLEKRGNNEQFF
NA,TRBJ1-1,NA,TRBV10-3,TGTGCCATCAGTGGAGGGACGGAGAACACTGAAGCTTTCTTT,CAISGGTENTEAFF
NA,TRBJ2-1,TRBD1,TRBV29-1,TGCAGCGTTGAAGATTACGGACAGGGGTACAATGAGCAGTTCTTC,CSVEDYGQGYNEQFF
NA,TRBJ2-1,NA,TRBV5-5,TGTGCCAGCAGCTTGGGGGGAGAATACAATGAGCAGTTCTTC,CASSLGGEYNEQFF
NA,TRBJ1-5,NA,TRBV28,TGTGCCAGCATCTTGGGGCTGGGTTCTCAGCCCCAGCATTTT,CASILGLGSQPQHF